This T cell receptor beta chain derives from a study of patients and donors after allogeneic stem cell transplantation. Germline CDR1 is LGHDT and CDR2 is YNNKEL (reference sequence). This CDR3 spans 14 amino acids. V was cut by 5 bases and J by 1 base, with 8 bases left in between. TCRdb used MiXCR to reprocess the RT-PCR reads, holding one entry per CDR3 protein. The data contain about 960,000 distinct CDR3 sequences, approximately 18% of them singletons. This clonotype originated in a human donor who was either an allogeneic HSCT recipient or a stem cell or donor lymphocyte infusion donor (not recorded which). It is not recorded whose cells these are; they may come from a transplant donor. The chain couples TRBV3-1 to TRBJ2-2, with D possibly TRBD2 on 5 matching bases. Sequencing input: blood, either unsorted or a sorted T cell fraction (not recorded which). The CDR3 bases are TGTGCCAGCAGCTACCGGGAGAACACCGGGGAGCTGTTTTTT. Its translation: CASSYRENTGELFF. Supplemented by reference TRBV3-1 and TRBJ2-2, the full variable domain reads DTAVSQTPKYLVTQMGNDKSIKCEQNLGHDTMYWYKQDSKKFLKIMFSYNNKELIINETVPNRFSPKSPDKAHLNLHINSLELGDSAVYFCASSYRENTGELFFGEGSRLTVL.